This TCR beta chain was identified during a study of blood T cell repertoires in COVID-19. Participant ages covered roughly 18 to 89 years across about 22 US areas. Cohort placement rested on clinical history that participants reported themselves. Donors in Cohort 3 counted as recovered after two negative PCRs, clearance, or symptom resolution. The V end was cut by 5 bases, the J end by 6 bases, with 11 bases between. Germline V gene lookup returns CDR1 SGHAT and CDR2 FQDESV (reference sequence). This CDR3 comprises 13 residues. Original handling: Amplification of reference gene primers was used by the study to estimate nucleated cell counts. Data came from immunoSEQ multiplex PCR; TCRdb stores just in-frame clones and leaves some out. The V and J calls and clone size are taken from that table; D and trimming were inferred from the DNA. The sample records roughly 200,000 clones, 85% being singletons.

The specimen was PBMCs or T cells enriched from blood (not recorded which). The chain joins TRBV11-1 to TRBJ2-1; perhaps TRBD2 as D (5 bases). The TCR comes from a man aged 35-49 years who had recovered from COVID-19. The CDR3 region has the DNA TGTGCCAGCAGCCGGAGGAGAGCCAATGAGCAGTTCTTC. Translation gives CASSRRRANEQFF. Using reference TRBV11-1 and TRBJ2-1 for the parts outside the CDR3, the full variable domain is EAEVAQSPRYKITEKSQAVAFWCDPISGHATLYWYRQILGQGPELLVQFQDESVVDDSQLPKDRFSAERLKGVDSTLKIQPAELGDSAMYLCASSRRRANEQFFGPGTRLTVL.